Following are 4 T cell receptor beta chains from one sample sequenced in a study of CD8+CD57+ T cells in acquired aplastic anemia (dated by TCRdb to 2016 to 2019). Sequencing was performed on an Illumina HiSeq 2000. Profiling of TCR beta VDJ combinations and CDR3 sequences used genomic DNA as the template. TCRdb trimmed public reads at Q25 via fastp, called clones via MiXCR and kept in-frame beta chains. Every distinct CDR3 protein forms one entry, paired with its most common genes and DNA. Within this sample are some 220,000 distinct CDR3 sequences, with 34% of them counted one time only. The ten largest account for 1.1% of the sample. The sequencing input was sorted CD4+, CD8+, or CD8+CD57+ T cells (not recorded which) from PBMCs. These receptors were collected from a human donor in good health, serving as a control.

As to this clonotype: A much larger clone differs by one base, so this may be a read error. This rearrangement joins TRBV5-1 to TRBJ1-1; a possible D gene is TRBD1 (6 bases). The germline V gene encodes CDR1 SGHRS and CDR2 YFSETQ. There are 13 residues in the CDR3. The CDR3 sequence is CANSMDSYTEAFF. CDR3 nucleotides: TGCGCCAACAGCATGGACAGTTACACTGAAGCTTTCTTT.

CDR3 DNA sequence: TGCAGCTCCTCCCGGGACAGGGGGCTCGGCTATGGCTACACCTTC. Its protein product is CSSSRDRGLGYGYTF. The rearrangement joins TRBV29-1 to TRBJ1-2, with TRBD1 identical over 12 bases. Germline V gene lookup returns CDR1 SQVTM and CDR2 ANQGSEA. The CDR3 covers 15 residues. The trim removed 8 bases at V and 4 bases at J, leaving 11 bases unmatched.

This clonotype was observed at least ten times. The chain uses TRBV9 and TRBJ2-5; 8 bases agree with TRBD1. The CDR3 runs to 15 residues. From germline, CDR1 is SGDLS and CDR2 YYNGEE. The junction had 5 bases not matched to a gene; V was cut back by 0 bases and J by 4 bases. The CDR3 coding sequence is TGTGCCAGCAGCGTAGGGACAGGGTGGAGAGAGACCCAGTACTTC. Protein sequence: CASSVGTGWRETQYF.

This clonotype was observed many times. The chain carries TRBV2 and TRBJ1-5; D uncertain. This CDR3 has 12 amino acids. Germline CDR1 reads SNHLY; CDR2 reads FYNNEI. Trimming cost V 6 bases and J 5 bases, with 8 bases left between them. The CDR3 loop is CASRTEYQPQHF. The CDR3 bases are TGTGCCAGCAGAACAGAGTATCAGCCCCAGCATTTT. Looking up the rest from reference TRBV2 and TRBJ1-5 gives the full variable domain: EPEVTQTPSHQVTQMGQEVILRCVPISNHLYFYWYRQILGQKVEFLVSFYNNEISEKSEIFDDQFSVERPDGSNFTLKIRSTKLEDSAMYFCASRTEYQPQHFGDGTRLSIL.